The TCR beta chain under discussion was sequenced for a study of blood T cell repertoires in COVID-19. About the research overall: Specimens from acute and convalescent COVID-19 originated in the United States, Italy and Spain. The analysed material was cDNA or gDNA that came from T cells, B-cell-depleted T cells, or PBMCs.

The length of the CDR3 is 15 residues. Trimming shortened V by 2 bases and J by 4 bases, and 15 bases separated the two germline ends. Germline V gene sequence: CDR1 SGHRS, CDR2 YFSETQ. Authors' processing steps: Reference gene primer amplification in the assay estimated nucleated cell counts. TCRdb's copy holds only in-frame clones and misses some; the assay was immunoSEQ multiplex PCR. V and J calls and clone size are those listed in that table; D and trimming were worked out from the DNA. The table records over 10,000 clones, 86% of them present only once. This chain joins TRBV5-1 and TRBJ2-5; TRBD1 might be the D (6 bases). The sequencing input was peripheral blood. The TCR originated in an older man with acute or convalescent COVID-19. In DNA, the CDR3 is TGCGCCAGCAGCTTCTGGGGGCAACCAAGAGAGACCCAGTACTTC. Its protein product is CASSFWGQPRETQYF.